Listed below are T cell receptor beta chains from one sample, sequenced in a study of T cell responses to AZD1222 COVID-19 vaccine. Only in-frame clones appear in the TCRdb table, and some are missing; sequencing was by immunoSEQ multiplex PCR. This sample has 70,000 or so clones, with around nine tenths found just once. The sample consisted of peripheral blood, taken on day 0 of AZD1222 vaccination. These receptors were obtained from an adult in good health. CDR3s include the opening cysteine and the closing phenylalanine or tryptophan. D genes are given only for firm matches. Some rows mark clone size as missing; the rest say once, few, many or name a class of expanded clone.

J: TRBJ1-4; D: -; V: TRBV12-3/TRBV12-4; size: once; DNA: TGTGCCAGTATGGGGGGAGGCAATGAAAAACTGTTTTTT; CDR3: CASMGGGNEKLFF
J: TRBJ2-1; D: -; V: TRBV4-1; size: -; DNA: TGCGCCAGCAGCCAAGTAGCGGTAGGATACAATGAGCAGTTCTTC; CDR3: CASSQVAVGYNEQFF
J: TRBJ2-2; D: -; V: TRBV3-1/TRBV3-2; size: -; DNA: TGTGCCAGCAGCCAATTAGGACGGTCAAACACCGGGGAGCTGTTTTTT; CDR3: CASSQLGRSNTGELFF
J: TRBJ2-2; D: -; V: TRBV5-8; size: once; DNA: TGTGCCAGCAGCTTATCCGCCCCGTACACCGGGGAGCTGTTTTTT; CDR3: CASSLSAPYTGELFF
J: TRBJ1-4; D: -; V: TRBV29-1; size: -; DNA: TGCAGCGTTATGGACGGGTACAGTAATGAAAAACTGTTTTTT; CDR3: CSVMDGYSNEKLFF
J: TRBJ1-2; D: -; V: TRBV29-1; size: -; DNA: TGCAGCGTTGCAGTCAACTACTATGGCTACACCTTC; CDR3: CSVAVNYYGYTF
J: TRBJ1-2; D: -; V: TRBV4-3; size: -; DNA: TGCGCCAGCAGCCAAGAAACAAGCTACGGCTATGGCTACACCTTC; CDR3: CASSQETSYGYGYTF
J: TRBJ1-4; D: -; V: TRBV6-2/TRBV6-3; size: few; DNA: TGTGCCAGCAGTTACGGAGAGGGGAGTGAAAAACTGTTTTTT; CDR3: CASSYGEGSEKLFF
J: TRBJ2-5; D: -; V: TRBV15; size: -; DNA: TGTGCCACCAGCATCTCGCGGCGAGCGGAGCAAGAGACCCAGTACTTC; CDR3: CATSISRRAEQETQYF
J: TRBJ1-2; D: -; V: TRBV7-9; size: once; DNA: TGTGCCAGCAGCTTAATAGGGGACCTAAGCTATGGCTACACCTTC; CDR3: CASSLIGDLSYGYTF
J: TRBJ2-2; D: -; V: TRBV7-9; size: -; DNA: TGTGCCAGCAGCTATGCCGGGAGCGGGGAGCTGTTTTTT; CDR3: CASSYAGSGELFF
J: TRBJ2-6; D: -; V: TRBV28; size: -; DNA: TGTGCCAGCAGTCCCTGGACAGCCTCTGGGGCCAACGTCCTGACTTTC; CDR3: CASSPWTASGANVLTF
J: TRBJ1-2; D: -; V: TRBV2; size: once; DNA: TGTGCCAGCAGTGAAAGAGGAACCTATGGCTACACCTTC; CDR3: CASSERGTYGYTF
J: TRBJ1-2; D: -; V: TRBV27; size: -; DNA: TGTGCCAGCAGGGCCGTCTCTTCTAACTATGGCTACACCTTC; CDR3: CASRAVSSNYGYTF
J: TRBJ2-7; D: -; V: TRBV27; size: -; DNA: TGTGCCAGCAGTTTTGGCAGGGGCTACGAGCAGTACTTC; CDR3: CASSFGRGYEQYF
J: TRBJ2-1; D: -; V: TRBV19; size: -; DNA: TGTGCCAGTAGCAATACAAGGGGTCCCTACAATGAGCAGTTCTTC; CDR3: CASSNTRGPYNEQFF
J: TRBJ2-1; D: TRBD2; V: TRBV6-4; size: medium-sized; DNA: TGTGCCAGCAGTGAATCTAGCGGCTCCTACAATGAGCAGTTCTTC; CDR3: CASSESSGSYNEQFF
J: TRBJ2-1; D: TRBD2; V: TRBV7-2; size: few; DNA: TGTGCCAGCAGCTTAGGGGTAGCGGGAGTGACGTCCTACAATGAGCAGTTCTTC; CDR3: CASSLGVAGVTSYNEQFF
J: TRBJ2-1; D: -; V: TRBV7-2; size: -; DNA: TGTGCCAGCAGCTTCGGTAAGCGGCGCGCCTCCTACAATGAGCAGTTCTTC; CDR3: CASSFGKRRASYNEQFF
J: TRBJ1-2; D: TRBD1; V: TRBV5-1; size: -; DNA: TGCGCCAGCAGCCGCGGACAGGGGCATGGCTACACCTTC; CDR3: CASSRGQGHGYTF
J: TRBJ2-2; D: -; V: TRBV18; size: -; DNA: TGTGCCAGCTCACCACGTTCCAGAAACACCGGGGAGCTGTTTTTT; CDR3: CASSPRSRNTGELFF
J: TRBJ2-7; D: -; V: TRBV5-1; size: -; DNA: TGCGCCAGCAGCGGATTCGATGAGGGGGGACGCAGGCCCTACGAGCAGTACTTC; CDR3: CASSGFDEGGRRPYEQYF
J: TRBJ2-1; D: -; V: TRBV3-1/TRBV3-2; size: -; DNA: TGTGCCAGCAGCCAAGCACAATTGGGCTACAATGAGCAGTTCTTC; CDR3: CASSQAQLGYNEQFF
J: TRBJ1-2; D: TRBD1; V: TRBV28; size: -; DNA: TGTGCCAGCAGTTTGGCAGGGGGCTATGGCTACACCTTC; CDR3: CASSLAGGYGYTF
J: TRBJ2-7; D: -; V: TRBV20-1; size: -; DNA: TGCAGTGCTAGAGAATTCTACGAGCAGTACTTC; CDR3: CSAREFYEQYF
J: TRBJ2-1; D: -; V: TRBV5-1; size: -; DNA: TGCGCCAGCAGTCGGGACACAGCTAGGGAGCAGTTCTTC; CDR3: CASSRDTAREQFF
J: TRBJ1-1; D: -; V: TRBV19; size: -; DNA: TGTGCCAGTACCGGACAGTCAAAGGGGGGAGCTTTCTTT; CDR3: CASTGQSKGGAFF
J: TRBJ2-3; D: TRBD2; V: TRBV6-4; size: few; DNA: TGTGCCAGCAGTGACTCTAGCGGGGGCACAGATACGCAGTATTTT; CDR3: CASSDSSGGTDTQYF
J: TRBJ2-5; D: -; V: TRBV3-1/TRBV3-2; size: -; DNA: TGTGCCAGCAGCCAAAACGGCCAAGAGACCCAGTACTTC; CDR3: CASSQNGQETQYF
J: TRBJ1-3; D: -; V: TRBV3-1/TRBV3-2; size: -; DNA: TGTGCCAGCAGCCAAGCGGCGTCCTCTGGAAACACCATATATTTT; CDR3: CASSQAASSGNTIYF
J: TRBJ1-2; D: -; V: TRBV5-5; size: -; DNA: TGTGCCAGCAGCTTAGGCAGCTATGGTTACACCTTC; CDR3: CASSLGSYGYTF
J: TRBJ2-3; D: TRBD1; V: TRBV6-1; size: -; DNA: TGTGCCAGCAGTGCGGACAGGGGGCGAGGCACAGATACGCAGTATTTT; CDR3: CASSADRGRGTDTQYF
J: TRBJ1-2; D: TRBD1; V: TRBV27; size: -; DNA: TGTGCCAGCAGTGCTCGGACAGGGGATGGCTACACCTTC; CDR3: CASSARTGDGYTF
J: TRBJ2-3; D: -; V: TRBV6-4; size: -; DNA: TGTGCCAGCAGTGACTCGTCGGGCCCAGATACGCAGTATTTT; CDR3: CASSDSSGPDTQYF
J: TRBJ2-5; D: TRBD1; V: TRBV7-3; size: -; DNA: TGTGCCAGCAGCCCAAGGGGGCCAGAGACCCAGTACTTC; CDR3: CASSPRGPETQYF
J: TRBJ2-1; D: -; V: TRBV7-2; size: -; DNA: TGTGCCAGCAGCTTAACAGGCGAGCAGTTCTTC; CDR3: CASSLTGEQFF
J: TRBJ1-1; D: -; V: TRBV7-9; size: -; DNA: TGTGCCAGCAGTCATTATTCTGAAGCTTTCTTT; CDR3: CASSHYSEAFF
J: TRBJ2-3; D: -; V: TRBV15; size: -; DNA: TGTGCCACCAGCAGAGGGATAGATACGCAGTATTTT; CDR3: CATSRGIDTQYF
J: TRBJ2-5; D: -; V: TRBV5-1; size: -; DNA: TGCGCCAGCAGCTTGGAACGGACACAAGAGACCCAGTACTTC; CDR3: CASSLERTQETQYF
J: TRBJ1-2; D: -; V: TRBV3-1/TRBV3-2; size: -; DNA: TGTGCCAGCAGCCCCTCCTTTAGGGATGGCTACACCTTC; CDR3: CASSPSFRDGYTF
J: TRBJ2-5; D: -; V: TRBV11-1; size: few; DNA: TGTGCCAGCAGCTTCGTGGGACCTAGGAGCAACTTC; CDR3: CASSFVGPRSNF
J: TRBJ2-3; D: -; V: TRBV21-1; size: -; DNA: TGTGCCAGCAGCACCCGGACTAGCGGGAACGCAGATACGCAGTATTTT; CDR3: CASSTRTSGNADTQYF
J: TRBJ2-3; D: -; V: TRBV12-3/TRBV12-4; size: -; DNA: TGTGCCAGCAGTTGGGTGGGAGCTGATACGCAGTATTTT; CDR3: CASSWVGADTQYF
J: TRBJ2-1; D: TRBD2; V: TRBV19; size: -; DNA: TGTGCCAGTAGTAGACAAGCGGGAGAAAACAATGAGCAGTTCTTC; CDR3: CASSRQAGENNEQFF
J: TRBJ2-1; D: TRBD2; V: TRBV7-9; size: -; DNA: TGTGCCAGCAGCTCCCTAACGAGCGGGAGAATTGGCAATGAGCAGTTCTTC; CDR3: CASSSLTSGRIGNEQFF
J: TRBJ2-7; D: -; V: TRBV28; size: -; DNA: TGTGCCAGCAGTCCGACGTTGGCGACCTACGAGCAGTACTTC; CDR3: CASSPTLATYEQYF
J: TRBJ2-5; D: -; V: TRBV3-1/TRBV3-2; size: -; DNA: TGTGCCAGCAGCCAAGCCCAGAACACTTGGGAGACCCAGTACTTC; CDR3: CASSQAQNTWETQYF